This T cell receptor (beta chain) was recovered during a study of T cell changes during pregnancy in multiple sclerosis (dated by TCRdb to the late 2010s). About the full investigation: In women with multiple sclerosis, the researchers looked at how the T cell repertoire shifted as pregnancy progressed.

For this clone: This receptor's antigen is unknown. No much larger clone exists at a distance of one base, and base qualities are not known.

The library was produced with the immunoSEQ multiplex PCR assay. TCRdb holds this immuneACCESS table with in-frame rearrangements only. Some clones are missing; in checked studies, unresolved V genes explain under half, and the rest has no known cause. The sample data list 32,000 or so clones, and 75% to 90% of these were observed just once. The ten largest account for about 10% of the sample. Trimming accounts for 5 bases at V and 5 bases at J, while the number of junction bases matched to no gene is 14. The CDR3 runs 17 residues from the cysteine to the phenylalanine. Left in the record is the CDR3 DNA by itself, 51 bases read in frame from the first base. In the germline V gene (reference sequence), CDR1 corresponds to MNHEY and CDR2 to SMNVEV.

This TCR was recovered from a female donor with multiple sclerosis, enrolled in a pregnancy study. The chain joins TRBV27 to TRBJ1-5, with TRBD1 matching 8 junction bases. The input for sequencing was CD8+ T cells from peripheral blood mononuclear cells, taken in the second trimester of pregnancy. The CDR3 reads CASSPALTGVIDQPQHF. The nucleotide sequence reads as follows: TGTGCCAGCAGTCCGGCCTTGACAGGGGTAATCGATCAGCCCCAGCATTTT.